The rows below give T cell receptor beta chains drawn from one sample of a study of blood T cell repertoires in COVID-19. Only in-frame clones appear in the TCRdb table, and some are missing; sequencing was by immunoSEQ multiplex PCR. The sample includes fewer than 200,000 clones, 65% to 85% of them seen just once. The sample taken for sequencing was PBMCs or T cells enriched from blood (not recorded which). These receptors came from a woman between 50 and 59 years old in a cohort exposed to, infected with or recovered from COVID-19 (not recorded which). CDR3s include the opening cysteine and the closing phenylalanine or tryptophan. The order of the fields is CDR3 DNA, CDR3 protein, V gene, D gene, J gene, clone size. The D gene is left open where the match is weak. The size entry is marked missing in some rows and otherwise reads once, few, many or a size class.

TGTGCCAGCAGTTCCTCGGCAGGCTCTGGAAACACCATATATTTT	CASSSSAGSGNTIYF	TRBV28	.	TRBJ1-3	.
TGTGCCAGCAGTCCGTCCCAGGGGGGCTATGGCTACACCTTC	CASSPSQGGYGYTF	TRBV6-4	TRBD1	TRBJ1-2	.
TGCGCCAGCAGTGAGTCCCGCCAGGACTATCGAAACACCATATATTTT	CASSESRQDYRNTIYF	TRBV10-2	.	TRBJ1-3	once
TGTGCCAGTAGTATAGCAGCGGATGGCACTGAAGCTTTCTTT	CASSIAADGTEAFF	TRBV19	.	TRBJ1-1	few
TGTGCCAGCAGCCAAGTGAGGGGGCGGCAAGAGACCCAGTACTTC	CASSQVRGRQETQYF	TRBV3-1/TRBV3-2	TRBD1	TRBJ2-5	.
TGTGCCAGCAGAACAGAAACCAGTAGCAATCAGCCCCAGCATTTT	CASRTETSSNQPQHF	TRBV28	.	TRBJ1-5	.
TGTGCCAGCAGCTTAAACGGGCGGGGACCAACAGATACGCAGTATTTT	CASSLNGRGPTDTQYF	TRBV11-2	.	TRBJ2-3	few
TGTGCCACCAGTGGTAGGGGTTGGTCAGATACGCAGTATTTT	CATSGRGWSDTQYF	TRBV24-1	.	TRBJ2-3	.
TGTGCCAGTAGTCCCAGCGGGAGGGGCAAAAACATTCAGTACTTC	CASSPSGRGKNIQYF	TRBV19	TRBD2	TRBJ2-4	.
TGTGCCACCTCACCGGACAGCGGGAGGGGATACAATGAGCAGTTCTTC	CATSPDSGRGYNEQFF	TRBV2	TRBD2	TRBJ2-1	.
TGTGCCAGCAGCTTGGCCAGGACAGGGATTGATGGCTACACCTTC	CASSLARTGIDGYTF	TRBV5-8	TRBD1	TRBJ1-2	.
TGTGCCAGCCTTGAAGGATCGACAGGGGGCTTTGACTATGGCTACACCTTC	CASLEGSTGGFDYGYTF	TRBV19	TRBD1	TRBJ1-2	.
TGTGCCAGCAGGGGCGGGGGTCGCACTGAAGCTTTCTTT	CASRGGGRTEAFF	TRBV28	.	TRBJ1-1	.